This T cell receptor beta chain was sequenced during a study of OX40 agonist ivuxolimab in advanced cancers. For the study at large: As their treatment, patients were administered ivuxolimab, an agonistic anti-OX40 (CD134) antibody. Every 2 weeks, patients received ivuxolimab intravenously, dosed at 0.01 to 10 mg/kg. Partial responses, seen in three patients, involved one hepatocellular carcinoma and two cutaneous melanomas.

It was autoimmune disease history or systemic immunosuppression that excluded patients. CDR1 is LNHDA and CDR2 is SQIVND in the germline V gene (reference sequence). Trimming removed 1 base from V and 0 bases from J, with 7 bases in between. This CDR3 is 14 amino acids long. Assay used: immunoSEQ multiplex PCR; TCRdb lists only in-frame clones, some missing. This sample yields some 140,000 clones, of which 90% are seen a single time; approximately 1.1% belongs to the top ten. Sequenced material: CD4+ or CD8+ T cells sorted from blood, taken in a trial of the OX40 agonist ivuxolimab. J is TRBJ2-7 and V is TRBV19; no clear D gene. The source of this sequence is an adult with an advanced solid tumor such as melanoma, head and neck, liver or kidney cancer. The DNA of the CDR3 is TGTGCCAGTAGTATAGGTCCCCTCTCCTACGAGCAGTACTTC. It translates to CASSIGPLSYEQYF.